The entry that follows covers one T cell receptor (beta chain) sequence. The target antigen is unknown. CDR1 is MNHEY and CDR2 is SVGAGI in the germline V gene. With 4 bases clipped from V and 2 bases from J, the junction kept 8 bases outside the gene matches. The CDR3 has 16 residues. This sample was included in a study of shared clonotypes between healthy human individuals. Findings and caveats of the study: Tissue TCR repertoires likely differ from these blood-only repertoires.

Profiled with immunoSEQ multiplex PCR; TCRdb holds only in-frame clones, not every one. The sample has around 350,000 clones; roughly 80% are singletons. The receptor comes from a man younger than 40 in good health. Sequenced sample: memory CD4+ T cells sorted from blood. The subset: CD45RA-negative fraction. This chain links TRBV6-5 with TRBJ1-5, with 7 bases that match TRBD1. CDR3 DNA: TGTGCCAGCAGTTCCCTCAGACAGGGTGGCAATCAGCCCCAGCATTTT. This translates into CASSSLRQGGNQPQHF.